The 10 T cell receptor beta chains presented below share a single source sample, sequenced in a study of human T cells and chemical hapten exposure. MiXCR, applied by TCRdb to the RACE reads, yields one record per CDR3 protein. The data contain over 60,000 distinct CDR3 sequences, 10% to 13% of them singletons. Documented time point: patch test 2, 6 weeks after DPC sensitization. Regarding treatment: therapeutic diphenylcyclopropenone sensitization with weekly scalp DPC. The sample consisted of whole blood, taken in connection with sensitization to the hapten diphenylcyclopropenone (DPC). The receptors originated from a woman aged 50 to 60 with alopecia areata. Some clones in this sample may be carry-over from other donors' samples.

This clonotype was seen at least ten times. The chain employs TRBV3-1 and TRBJ2-1, with TRBD2 matching 9 bases. V shed 0 bases, J shed 5 bases, and the junction held 2 bases outside the gene matches. This CDR3 region has 15 residues. Germline V gene lookup returns CDR1 LGHDT and CDR2 YNNKEL (reference sequence). This chain's CDR3 is CASSQDLAGNNEQFF. The CDR3 DNA reads as TGTGCCAGCAGCCAAGATCTAGCGGGGAACAATGAGCAGTTCTTC.

The J gene is TRBJ2-5, the V gene TRBV29-1; TRBD2 aligns across 12 bases. CDR1 and CDR2 from the germline V gene are SQVTM and ANQGSEA. J gave up 4 bases and V 2 bases, and 5 bases lay outside the gene matches. CDR3 length equals 15 residues. CDR3 residues: CSVESPGLAGETQYF. In nucleotides, the CDR3 is TGCAGCGTTGAAAGCCCGGGACTAGCGGGAGAGACCCAGTACTTC.

The table lists this clonotype with many counts. The rearrangement joins TRBV20-1 to TRBJ1-4; D is perhaps TRBD1 (5 bases). Germline CDR1 and CDR2: DFQATT and SNEGSKA (reference sequence). CDR3 length equals 13 residues. The V end was cut by 5 bases, the J end by 7 bases, with 14 bases between. The chain's CDR3 is CSAPGTVGEKLFF. DNA for the CDR3: TGCAGTGCTCCCGGGACGGTGGGTGAAAAACTGTTTTTT.

The sample holds a few counts of this clonotype. The chain couples TRBV3-1 to TRBJ1-1; 9 positions match TRBD1. CDR1 is LGHDT, CDR2 YNNKEL, per germline (reference sequence). This CDR3 is built from 14 residues. The ends lost 3 bases at V and 5 bases at J; junction bases unmatched: 4. CDR3 sequence: CASSQGTGWTEAFF. DNA of the CDR3: TGTGCCAGCAGCCAGGGGACAGGGTGGACTGAAGCTTTCTTT.

The chain carries TRBV20-1 and TRBJ1-1; no definite D call. The V end was cut by 3 bases, the J end by 0 bases, with 11 bases between. CDR3 length equals 14 residues. CDR1 is DFQATT and CDR2 is SNEGSKA in the germline V gene (reference sequence). CDR3 sequence reads: CSARNRLMNTEAFF. CDR3 nucleotide sequence: TGCAGTGCTAGGAACCGCCTCATGAACACTGAAGCTTTCTTT.

This clonotype was counted only a few times. The rearrangement uses TRBV4-2 and TRBJ1-4; D not certain. Germline-derived CDR1 and CDR2 are LGHNA and YNFKEQ. The germline V and J ends were trimmed by 0 bases and 5 bases, with 10 bases remaining between them. There are 15 residues in the CDR3. In DNA form, the CDR3 reads TGTGCCAGCAGCCAAGATGGGCAGCCGAATGAAAAACTGTTTTTT. Protein: CASSQDGQPNEKLFF.

This clonotype was detected many times. The genes are TRBV27 and TRBJ2-3, with D tentatively TRBD2 (5 bases). V shed 2 bases and J shed 7 bases, with 7 bases lying between them. The CDR3 consists of 12 residues. CDR1 and CDR2 (germline): MNHEY, SMNVEV (reference sequence). For the CDR3, the DNA is TGTGCCAGCAGTTTAGAGGGTTATACGCAGTATTTT. It specifies CASSLEGYTQYF.

This clonotype has more than one count but fewer than ten. The gene calls are TRBV11-2 and TRBJ2-7, with D tentatively TRBD1 or TRBD2 (5 bases each). Germline CDR1 SGHAT, CDR2 FQNNGV. The CDR3 length is 14 residues. V gave up 1 base and J gave up 3 bases, with 10 bases separating them. CDR3 sequence: CASSLAGPYYEQYF. In nucleotides, the CDR3 is TGTGCCAGCAGCTTAGCGGGACCATACTACGAGCAGTACTTC.

The table lists this clonotype with a few counts. The chain links TRBV28 to TRBJ2-5, with D maybe TRBD2 (6 bases). Trimming shortened V by 5 bases and J by 3 bases, and 16 bases separated the two germline ends. The germline gives CDR1 MDHEN, CDR2 SYDVKM. The CDR3 is 15 residues long. The CDR3 is CASSRRETTKETQYF. CDR3 coding DNA: TGTGCCAGCAGTCGTCGGGAGACTACAAAAGAGACCCAGTACTTC.

This clonotype was observed many times. The V gene is TRBV5-4, the J gene TRBJ1-2, with a weak D call TRBD1 (6 bases). The length of the CDR3 is 15 residues. Trimming removed 4 bases from V and 1 base from J, with 14 bases in between. Germline V gives CDR1 SGHNT, CDR2 YYREEE (reference sequence). The DNA for the CDR3 is TGTGCCAGCAGCATAAAACAGGGTTTTAACTATGGCTACACCTTC. Encoded protein: CASSIKQGFNYGYTF. Full variable domain (outside the CDR3, taken from reference TRBV5-4 and TRBJ1-2): ETGVTQSPTHLIKTRGQQVTLRCSSQSGHNTVSWYQQALGQGPQFIFQYYREEENGRGNFPPRFSGLQFPNYSSELNVNALELDDSALYLCASSIKQGFNYGYTFGSGTRLTVV.